The T cell receptor (beta chain) described here comes from a study of beta chain features in type 1 diabetes. All of the isolated RNA was reverse transcribed, so expressed TCRB transcripts were sequenced. The assay was immunoSEQ multiplex PCR, and TCRdb's table has in-frame clones only and misses some. The table records more than 110,000 clones, about 7% of them present only once. This CDR3 has 16 amino acids. The V end was cut by 2 bases, the J end by 4 bases, with 18 bases between. The germline gives CDR1 MNHEY, CDR2 SMNVEV (reference sequence). The rearrangement uses TRBV27 and TRBJ2-7; D unclear. The receptor was isolated from a woman aged 30 to 39 in good health. Sequenced material: central memory CD4+ T cells from blood. This CDR3 is CASSLDRTHLRYEQYF. The CDR3 nucleotides are TGTGCCAGCAGTTTAGATCGCACTCACCTACGGTACGAGCAGTACTTC.